Below are 21 T cell receptor beta chains sequenced from a single sample in a study of shared clonotypes between healthy human individuals. Positive CCR7 selection of CD45RO-negative cells yielded the naive CD8 cells, and terminally differentiated effector memory CD45RA+ cells were excluded. Here immunoSEQ multiplex PCR was the method, and the copy in TCRdb shows in-frame clones only, minus some. The sample has 2 million to 2.5 million clones, about 92% seen once. The material sequenced was naive CD8+ T cells from PBMCs. These receptors originate from a man aged 18 to 29 in good health. Some clones in this sample may be carry-over from other donors' samples.

The CDR3 is CASSQGGREDNEQFF. CDR3 DNA: TGTGCCAGCAGCCAGGGCGGGAGGGAAGACAATGAGCAGTTCTTC. The chain uses TRBV4-2 and TRBJ2-1; 9 bases are a match to TRBD2. This CDR3 contains 15 residues. The trim removed 3 bases at V and 5 bases at J, leaving 5 bases unmatched. Per the germline V gene, CDR1 is LGHNA and CDR2 is YNFKEQ.

The chain is built from TRBV27 and TRBJ1-1; the D gene is possibly TRBD1 (5 bases). V shed 8 bases and J shed 5 bases, with 15 bases lying between them. The germline V gene encodes CDR1 MNHEY and CDR2 SMNVEV (reference sequence). This CDR3 comprises 13 residues. The CDR3 is CASQTSRGTEAFF. The CDR3 DNA reads as TGTGCCAGCCAAACATCGCGGGGGACTGAAGCTTTCTTT.

The rearrangement joins TRBV28 to TRBJ2-3; 7 bases are a match to TRBD2. Germline V gene lookup returns CDR1 MDHEN and CDR2 SYDVKM. The CDR3 length is 15 residues. V lost 5 bases, J lost 0 bases, and 5 bases stayed unmatched. For the CDR3, the DNA is TGTGCCAGCAGTACTAGCGTAGCTAGCACAGATACGCAGTATTTT. Protein: CASSTSVASTDTQYF.

V is TRBV28 and J is TRBJ1-2; a possible D gene is TRBD1 (5 bases). This CDR3 has 13 amino acids. Looked up from germline, CDR1 is MDHEN and CDR2 is SYDVKM. The V and J ends lost 2 bases and 4 bases respectively, with 8 bases between them. The CDR3 here is CASSLRQGYGYTF. The CDR3 DNA sequence: TGTGCCAGCAGTTTACGGCAGGGCTATGGCTACACCTTC.

The genes are TRBV7-6 and TRBJ2-7; TRBD1 agrees at 8 bases. The CDR3 contains 15 residues. The V segment lost 7 bases and the J segment 6 bases; nucleotides outside the gene matches: 14. From germline, CDR1 is SGHVS and CDR2 FNYEAQ. CDR3 residues: CASTRGRHGPAEQYF. The DNA for the CDR3 is TGTGCCAGCACCAGGGGGCGGCACGGGCCAGCCGAGCAGTACTTC.

In DNA form, the CDR3 reads TGTGCCAGCAGCTTTGGTGGGAGGGCCAATGAGCAGTTCTTC. Translation gives CASSFGGRANEQFF. The chain is built from TRBV7-9 and TRBJ2-1; 7 bases line up with TRBD2. V lost 3 bases and J lost 6; bases outside the gene matches: 5. There are 14 residues in the CDR3. Germline V lookup: CDR1 SEHNR, CDR2 FQNEAQ (reference sequence).

The chain uses TRBV28 and TRBJ2-3; D may be TRBD2 (5 bases). From germline, CDR1 is MDHEN and CDR2 SYDVKM. The CDR3 is 17 amino acids. The germline V and J ends were trimmed by 4 bases and 2 bases, with 19 bases remaining between them. CDR3 sequence reads: CASSSAELGGLTDTQYF. The CDR3 DNA is TGTGCCAGCAGTTCCGCTGAGCTTGGCGGGCTCACAGATACGCAGTATTTT. The full variable domain, rest sourced from reference TRBV28 and TRBJ2-3, is DVKVTQSSRYLVKRTGEKVFLECVQDMDHENMFWYRQDPGLGLRLIYFSYDVKMKEKGDIPEGYSVSREKKERFSLILESASTNQTSMYLCASSSAELGGLTDTQYFGPGTRLTVL.

This chain uses TRBV19 with TRBJ1-1; D is uncertain. Trimming stripped 9 bases from V and 0 bases from J, with 11 bases between. The CDR3 has 13 amino acids. Germline CDR1 is LNHDA and CDR2 is SQIVND (reference sequence). The DNA of the CDR3 is TGTGCCAGCAATGACCTCCTGAACACTGAAGCTTTCTTT. Amino acid sequence: CASNDLLNTEAFF.

The J gene is TRBJ2-1, the V gene TRBV11-3; a possible D gene is TRBD2 (5 bases). Trimming stripped 1 base from V and 10 bases from J, with 11 bases between. Germline CDR1 and CDR2: SGHNT and YENEEA. CDR3 length: 13 amino acids. The CDR3 region has the DNA TGTGCCAGCAGCTTAGCGGTGGGAGAGGAGCAGTTCTTC. Amino acid sequence: CASSLAVGEEQFF. Using reference TRBV11-3 and TRBJ2-1 for the parts outside the CDR3, the full variable domain is EAGVVQSPRYKIIEKKQPVAFWCNPISGHNTLYWYLQNLGQGPELLIRYENEEAVDDSQLPKDRFSAERLKGVDSTLKIQPAELGDSAVYLCASSLAVGEEQFFGPGTRLTVL.

This clone has a single count. The V gene is TRBV5-5, the J gene TRBJ2-7; 7 bases map to TRBD1. The CDR3 covers 14 residues. CDR1 and CDR2 from the germline V gene are SGHKS and YYEKEE (reference sequence). The junction had 4 bases not matched to a gene; V was cut back by 3 bases and J by 1 base. CDR3 in amino acids: CASSWVDRSYEQYF. CDR3 bases: TGTGCCAGCAGCTGGGTGGACAGGTCCTACGAGCAGTACTTC.

V is TRBV6-5 and J is TRBJ1-2; 7 positions agree with TRBD1. V shed 6 bases, J shed 2 bases, and the junction held 9 bases outside the gene matches. The CDR3 runs 15 residues. Germline CDR1 and CDR2: MNHEY and SVGAGI. The CDR3 is CASSSLRDRNYGYTF. CDR3 in DNA: TGTGCCAGCAGCTCACTCCGGGACAGAAACTATGGCTACACCTTC.

The chain combines TRBV28 with TRBJ2-1; weak D call: TRBD2 (5 bases). With 4 bases removed from V and 5 bases from J, the gap between germline ends came to 9 bases. The germline gives CDR1 MDHEN, CDR2 SYDVKM. The CDR3 is made up of 13 amino acids. CDR3 loop: CASSYRGNNEQFF. The CDR3 bases are TGTGCCAGCAGTTACCGAGGGAACAATGAGCAGTTCTTC.

The chain employs TRBV6-5 and TRBJ1-1, with D hard to call. The V end was cut by 2 bases, the J end by 3 bases, with 7 bases between. Germline values: CDR1 MNHEY, CDR2 SVGAGI. The CDR3 extends over 13 amino acids. The CDR3 sequence: CASSYEEHTEAFF. CDR3 bases: TGTGCCAGCAGTTACGAGGAACACACTGAAGCTTTCTTT.

The chain is built from TRBV15 and TRBJ2-2, with a weak D call TRBD1 (5 bases). This CDR3 region has 15 residues. CDR1 is LNHNV and CDR2 is YYDKDF in the germline V gene (reference sequence). The V and J ends lost 5 bases and 6 bases respectively, with 16 bases between them. Here the CDR3 reads CATSRRAGSAGELFF. Written as DNA, the CDR3 is TGTGCCACCAGCCGCCGGGCAGGGTCGGCCGGGGAGCTGTTTTTT.

This chain joins TRBV6-1 and TRBJ2-7; D perhaps matches TRBD2 (5 bases). Deletions cut 1 base from V and 3 bases from J, with 10 bases between. The CDR3 runs to 14 residues. Germline lookup yields CDR1 MNHNS and CDR2 SASEGT. The CDR3 sequence: CASSEGGRFYEQYF. CDR3 sequence (DNA): TGTGCCAGCAGTGAAGGAGGGCGATTCTACGAGCAGTACTTC.

This rearrangement joins TRBV6-5 to TRBJ2-7; the match to TRBD2 covers 10 bases. CDR1 and CDR2 from the germline V gene are MNHEY and SVGAGI. Trimming removed 4 bases from V and 7 bases from J; junction bases left unmatched: 10. CDR3 length: 15 residues. The CDR3 reads CASSSPSGSSGEQYF. The CDR3 nucleotides read TGTGCCAGCAGTTCCCCTAGCGGGAGCTCGGGAGAGCAGTACTTC.

The chain recombines TRBV28 with TRBJ1-3; D remains unclear. The CDR3 covers 15 residues. Trimming removed 3 bases from V and 4 bases from J, with 13 bases in between. CDR1 and CDR2 from the germline V gene are MDHEN and SYDVKM. In DNA, the CDR3 is TGTGCCAGCAGTTTTCCAAGACCAAGGGGAAACACCATATATTTT. It codes for CASSFPRPRGNTIYF.

V is TRBV14 and J is TRBJ2-5, with 7 bases that match TRBD2. V lost 4 bases, J lost 2 bases, and 4 bases stayed unmatched. The germline V gene has CDR1 SGHDN and CDR2 FVKESK. This CDR3 is built from 14 residues. The CDR3 region has the DNA TGTGCCAGCAGCCGCGGACTAGGGCAAGAGACCCAGTACTTC. Residues: CASSRGLGQETQYF.

The chain couples TRBV27 to TRBJ2-4; D ambiguous. Trimming removed 0 bases from V and 7 bases from J, with 13 bases in between. Germline CDR1 is MNHEY and CDR2 is SMNVEV (reference sequence). This CDR3 has 15 residues. CDR3 bases: TGTGCCAGCAGTTTATCGGGGTGGTCGGGTAACATTCAGTACTTC. Translated, it gives CASSLSGWSGNIQYF.

Of note for this clone: Other DNA variants within this sample encode the same CDR3. The chain joins TRBV7-9 to TRBJ2-7; perhaps TRBD1 as D (5 bases). The CDR3 sequence is 12 residues long. Germline V CDR1 and CDR2: SEHNR, FQNEAQ (reference sequence). Trimming removed 3 bases from V and 7 bases from J, with 10 bases in between. The CDR3 loop reads CASSFGAGEQYF. The CDR3 DNA reads as TGTGCCAGCAGCTTTGGGGCTGGGGAGCAGTACTTC.

CDR3 in DNA: TGTGCCAGCAGCGTCTCCTTGGGTTCCGGGGAGCTGTTTTTT. It is translated as CASSVSLGSGELFF. The chain combines TRBV9 with TRBJ2-2; no firm D call. Looked up from germline, CDR1 is SGDLS and CDR2 is YYNGEE. This CDR3 contains 14 residues. V gave up 2 bases and J gave up 6 bases, with 11 bases separating them.